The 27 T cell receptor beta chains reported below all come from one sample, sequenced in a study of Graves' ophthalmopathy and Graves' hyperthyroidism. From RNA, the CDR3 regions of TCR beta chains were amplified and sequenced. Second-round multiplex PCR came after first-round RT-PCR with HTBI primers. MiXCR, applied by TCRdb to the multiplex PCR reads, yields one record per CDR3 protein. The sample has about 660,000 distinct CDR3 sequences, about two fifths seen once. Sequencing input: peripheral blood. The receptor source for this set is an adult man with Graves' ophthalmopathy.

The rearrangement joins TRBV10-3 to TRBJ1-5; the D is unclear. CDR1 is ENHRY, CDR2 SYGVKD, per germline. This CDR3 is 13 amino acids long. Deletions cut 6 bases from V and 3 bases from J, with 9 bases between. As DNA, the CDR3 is TGTGCCATCAGAACAGACTTCAATCAGCCCCAGCATTTT. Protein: CAIRTDFNQPQHF.

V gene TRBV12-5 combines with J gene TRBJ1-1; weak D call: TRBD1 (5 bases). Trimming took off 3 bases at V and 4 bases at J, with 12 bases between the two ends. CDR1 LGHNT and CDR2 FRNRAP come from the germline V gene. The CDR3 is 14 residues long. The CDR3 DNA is TGTGCTAGTGGTTTCGGGGGGTTGGGCACTGAAGCTTTCTTT. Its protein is CASGFGGLGTEAFF.

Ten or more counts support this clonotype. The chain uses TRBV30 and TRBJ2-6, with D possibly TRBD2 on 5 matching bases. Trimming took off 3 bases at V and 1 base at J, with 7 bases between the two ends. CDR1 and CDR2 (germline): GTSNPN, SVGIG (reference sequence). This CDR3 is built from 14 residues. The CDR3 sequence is CAWSRGSGANVLTF. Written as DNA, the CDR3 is TGTGCCTGGAGCCGAGGGTCTGGGGCCAACGTCCTGACTTTC.

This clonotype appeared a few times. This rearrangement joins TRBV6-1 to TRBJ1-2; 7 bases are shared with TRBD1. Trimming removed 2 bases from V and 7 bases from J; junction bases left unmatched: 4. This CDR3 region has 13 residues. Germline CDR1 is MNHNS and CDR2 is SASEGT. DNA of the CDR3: TGTGCCAGCAGTGAAATAGGGGGCGCTGGCTACACCTTC. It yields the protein CASSEIGGAGYTF.

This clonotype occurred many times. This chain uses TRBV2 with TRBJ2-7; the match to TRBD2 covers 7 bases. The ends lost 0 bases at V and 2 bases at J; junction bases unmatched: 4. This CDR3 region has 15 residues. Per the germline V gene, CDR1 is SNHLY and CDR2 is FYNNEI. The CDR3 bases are TGTGCCAGCAGTGAAGCGGGGGGGAGGGCCTACGAGCAGTACTTC. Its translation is CASSEAGGRAYEQYF.

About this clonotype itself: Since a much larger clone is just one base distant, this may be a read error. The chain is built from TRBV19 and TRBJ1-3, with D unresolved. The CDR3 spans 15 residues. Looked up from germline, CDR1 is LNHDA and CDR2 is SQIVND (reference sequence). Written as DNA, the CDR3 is TGTGCCAGTAGTGTAGATCGAAACTCTGGAAACACCATATATTTT. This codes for CASSVDRNSGNTIYF. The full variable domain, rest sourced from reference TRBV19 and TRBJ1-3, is DGGITQSPKYLFRKEGQNVTLSCEQNLNHDAMYWYRQDPGQGLRLIYYSQIVNDFQKGDIAEGYSVSREKKESFPLTVTSAQKNPTAFYLCASSVDRNSGNTIYFGEGSWLTVV.

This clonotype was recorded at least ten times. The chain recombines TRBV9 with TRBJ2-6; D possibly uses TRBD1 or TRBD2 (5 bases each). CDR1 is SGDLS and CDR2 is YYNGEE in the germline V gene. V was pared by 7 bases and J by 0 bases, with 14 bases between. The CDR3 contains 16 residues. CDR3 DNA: TGTGCCAGCCGTCGGGACGGGACCTCTGGGGCCAACGTCCTGACTTTC. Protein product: CASRRDGTSGANVLTF.

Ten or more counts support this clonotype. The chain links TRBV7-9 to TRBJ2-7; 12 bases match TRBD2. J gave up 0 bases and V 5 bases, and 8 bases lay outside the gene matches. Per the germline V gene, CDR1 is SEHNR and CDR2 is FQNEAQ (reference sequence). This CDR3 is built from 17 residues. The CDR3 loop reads CASSPWTSGTSSYEQYF. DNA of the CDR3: TGTGCCAGCAGCCCATGGACTAGCGGGACTAGCTCCTACGAGCAGTACTTC. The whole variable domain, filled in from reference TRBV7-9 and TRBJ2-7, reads DTGVSQNPRHKITKRGQNVTFRCDPISEHNRLYWYRQTLGQGPEFLTYFQNEAQLEKSRLLSDRFSAERPKGSFSTLEIQRTEQGDSAMYLCASSPWTSGTSSYEQYFGPGTRLTVT.

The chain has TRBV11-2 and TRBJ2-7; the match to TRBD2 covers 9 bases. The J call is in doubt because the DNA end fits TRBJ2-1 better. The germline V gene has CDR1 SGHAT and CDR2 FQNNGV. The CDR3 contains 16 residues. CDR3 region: CASSLESRGGYNEQFF. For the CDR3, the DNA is TGTGCCAGCAGCTTAGAGTCGCGGGGGGGTTACAATGAGCAGTTCTTC.

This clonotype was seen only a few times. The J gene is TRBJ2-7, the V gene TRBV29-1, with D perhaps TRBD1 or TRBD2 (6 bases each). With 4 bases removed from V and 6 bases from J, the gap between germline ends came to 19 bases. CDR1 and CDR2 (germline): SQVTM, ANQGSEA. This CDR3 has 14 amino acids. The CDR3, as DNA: TGCAGCGTTGTCGATCGGAGGGGGGCCCTCGAGCAGTACTTC. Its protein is CSVVDRRGALEQYF.

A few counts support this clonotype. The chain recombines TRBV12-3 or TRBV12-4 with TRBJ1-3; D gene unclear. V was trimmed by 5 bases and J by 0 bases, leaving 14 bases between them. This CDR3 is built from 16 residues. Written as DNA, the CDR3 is TGTGCCAGCAGTCCCCTCGGACGGGACTCTGGAAACACCATATATTTT. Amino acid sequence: CASSPLGRDSGNTIYF.

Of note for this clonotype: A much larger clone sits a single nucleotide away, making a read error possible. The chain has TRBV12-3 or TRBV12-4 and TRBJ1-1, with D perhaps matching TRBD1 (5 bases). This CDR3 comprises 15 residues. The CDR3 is CACSLRGGRGTEAFF. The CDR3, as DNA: TGTGCCTGCAGTTTACGCGGGGGGAGAGGCACTGAAGCTTTCTTT.

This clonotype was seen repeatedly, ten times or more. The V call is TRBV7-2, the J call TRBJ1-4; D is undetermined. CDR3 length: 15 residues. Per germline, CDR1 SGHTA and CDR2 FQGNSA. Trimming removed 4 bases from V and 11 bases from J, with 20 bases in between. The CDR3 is CASSSPIGRSGKLFF. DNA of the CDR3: TGTGCCAGCAGCTCCCCTATCGGACGCAGTGGGAAACTGTTTTTT. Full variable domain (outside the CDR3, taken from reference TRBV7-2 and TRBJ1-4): GAGVSQSPSNKVTEKGKDVELRCDPISGHTALYWYRQSLGQGLEFLIYFQGNSAPDKSGLPSDRFSAERTGGSVSTLTIQRTQQEDSAVYLCASSSPIGRSGKLFFGSGTQLSVL.

As DNA, the CDR3 is TGTGCCAGCAGTGAATTGGCACTCGAGGGTAATGAGCAGTACTTC. Its translation: CASSELALEGNEQYF. The gene calls are TRBV25-1 and TRBJ2-5; tentative D call: TRBD2 (5 bases). Trimming shortened V by 1 base and J by 11 bases, and 20 bases separated the two germline ends. The CDR3 consists of 15 residues. From germline, CDR1 is MGHDK and CDR2 SYGVNS.

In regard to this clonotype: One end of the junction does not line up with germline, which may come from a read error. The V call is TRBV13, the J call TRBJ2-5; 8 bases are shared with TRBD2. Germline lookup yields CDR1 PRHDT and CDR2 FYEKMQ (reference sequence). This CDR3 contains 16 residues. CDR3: CASSLEATSGKETQYF. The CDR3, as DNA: TGTGCCAGCAGTTTAGAGGCAACTAGCGGAAAAGAGACCCAGTACTTC.

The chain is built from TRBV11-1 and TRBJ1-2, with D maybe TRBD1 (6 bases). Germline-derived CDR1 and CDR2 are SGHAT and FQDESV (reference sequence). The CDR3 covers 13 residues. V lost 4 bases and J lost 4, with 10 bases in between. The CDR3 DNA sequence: TGTGCCAGCAGCTCTGCCAGGGGCTATGGCTACACCTTC. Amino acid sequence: CASSSARGYGYTF.

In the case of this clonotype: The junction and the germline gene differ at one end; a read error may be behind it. The CDR3 spells CASSRENTGELYF. Written as DNA, the CDR3 is TGTGCCAGCAGCCGGGAGAACACCGGGGAGCTGTACTTC. This rearrangement joins TRBV2 to TRBJ2-7, with D maybe TRBD2 (6 bases). The CDR3 is 13 amino acids. The germline V gene encodes CDR1 SNHLY and CDR2 FYNNEI.

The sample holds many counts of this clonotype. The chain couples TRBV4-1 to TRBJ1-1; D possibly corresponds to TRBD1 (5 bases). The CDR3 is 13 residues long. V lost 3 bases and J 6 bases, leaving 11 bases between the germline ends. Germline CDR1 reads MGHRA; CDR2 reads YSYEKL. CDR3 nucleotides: TGCGCCAGCAGCCAGGGACCAAGGCCTGAAGCTTTCTTT. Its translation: CASSQGPRPEAFF.

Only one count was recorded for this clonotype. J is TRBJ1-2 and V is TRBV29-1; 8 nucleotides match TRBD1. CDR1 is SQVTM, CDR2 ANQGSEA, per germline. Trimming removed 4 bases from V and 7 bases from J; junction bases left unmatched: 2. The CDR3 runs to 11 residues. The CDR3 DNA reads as TGCAGCGTTGGGACAGGGTTTGGCTACACCTTC. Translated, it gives CSVGTGFGYTF.

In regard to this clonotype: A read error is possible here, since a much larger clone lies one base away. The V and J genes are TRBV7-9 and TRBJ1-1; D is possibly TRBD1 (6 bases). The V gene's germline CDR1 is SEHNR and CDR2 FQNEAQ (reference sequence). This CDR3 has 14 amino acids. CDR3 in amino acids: CANSGGGPDTEAFF. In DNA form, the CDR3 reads TGTGCCAACAGCGGGGGGGGGCCTGACACTGAAGCTTTCTTT.

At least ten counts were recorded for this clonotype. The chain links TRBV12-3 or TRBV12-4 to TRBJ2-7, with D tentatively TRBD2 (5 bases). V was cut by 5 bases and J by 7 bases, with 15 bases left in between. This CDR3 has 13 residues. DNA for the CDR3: TGTGCCAGCAGTCTTGGAGGAGAGCGGGAGCAGTACTTC. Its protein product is CASSLGGEREQYF.

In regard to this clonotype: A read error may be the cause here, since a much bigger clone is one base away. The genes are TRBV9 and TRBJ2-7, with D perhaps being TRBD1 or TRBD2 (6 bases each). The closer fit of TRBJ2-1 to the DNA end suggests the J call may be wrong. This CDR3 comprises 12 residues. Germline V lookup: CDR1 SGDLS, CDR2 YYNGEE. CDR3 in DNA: TGTGCCAGCAGCGGATCGGGGGCCGAGCAGTTCTTC. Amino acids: CASSGSGAEQFF.

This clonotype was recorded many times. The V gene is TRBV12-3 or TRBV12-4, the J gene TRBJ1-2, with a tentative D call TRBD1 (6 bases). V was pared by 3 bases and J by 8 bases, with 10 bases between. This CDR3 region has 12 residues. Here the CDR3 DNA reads TGTGCCAGCAGTTTCGGGACACGAGGCTACACCTTC. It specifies CASSFGTRGYTF.

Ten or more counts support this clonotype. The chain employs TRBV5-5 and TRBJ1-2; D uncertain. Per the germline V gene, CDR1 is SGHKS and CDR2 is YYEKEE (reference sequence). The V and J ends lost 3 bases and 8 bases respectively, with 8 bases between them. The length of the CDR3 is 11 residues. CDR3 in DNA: TGTGCCAGCAGCTATCCTCGGGGCTACACCTTC. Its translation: CASSYPRGYTF.

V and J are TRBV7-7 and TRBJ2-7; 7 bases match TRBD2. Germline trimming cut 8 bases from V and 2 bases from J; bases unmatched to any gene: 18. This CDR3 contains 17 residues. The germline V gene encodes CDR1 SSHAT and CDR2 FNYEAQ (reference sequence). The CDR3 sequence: CASSPFSGERGPYEQYF. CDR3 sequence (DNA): TGTGCCAGCTCACCATTCTCCGGCGAGCGGGGACCCTACGAGCAGTACTTC. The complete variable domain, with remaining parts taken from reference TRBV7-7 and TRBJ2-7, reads GAGVSQSPRYKVTKRGQDVTLRCDPISSHATLYWYQQALGQGPEFLTYFNYEAQPDKSGLPSDRFSAERPEGSISTLTIQRTEQRDSAMYRCASSPFSGERGPYEQYFGPGTRLTVT.

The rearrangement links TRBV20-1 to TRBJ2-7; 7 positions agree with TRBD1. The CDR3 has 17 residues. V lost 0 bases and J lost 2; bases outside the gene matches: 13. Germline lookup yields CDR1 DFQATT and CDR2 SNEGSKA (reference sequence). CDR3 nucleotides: TGCAGTGCTAGAGAGGCCCCGACAGGGTTGCAGGCCTACGAGCAGTACTTC. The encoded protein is CSAREAPTGLQAYEQYF.

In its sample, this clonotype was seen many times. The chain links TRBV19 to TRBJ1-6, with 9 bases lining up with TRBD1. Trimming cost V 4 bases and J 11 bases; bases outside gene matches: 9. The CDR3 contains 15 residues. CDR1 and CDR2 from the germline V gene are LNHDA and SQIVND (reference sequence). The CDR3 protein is CASSTTGTGLPPLHF. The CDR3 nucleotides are TGTGCCAGTAGTACCACCGGGACAGGGTTGCCACCCCTCCACTTT.